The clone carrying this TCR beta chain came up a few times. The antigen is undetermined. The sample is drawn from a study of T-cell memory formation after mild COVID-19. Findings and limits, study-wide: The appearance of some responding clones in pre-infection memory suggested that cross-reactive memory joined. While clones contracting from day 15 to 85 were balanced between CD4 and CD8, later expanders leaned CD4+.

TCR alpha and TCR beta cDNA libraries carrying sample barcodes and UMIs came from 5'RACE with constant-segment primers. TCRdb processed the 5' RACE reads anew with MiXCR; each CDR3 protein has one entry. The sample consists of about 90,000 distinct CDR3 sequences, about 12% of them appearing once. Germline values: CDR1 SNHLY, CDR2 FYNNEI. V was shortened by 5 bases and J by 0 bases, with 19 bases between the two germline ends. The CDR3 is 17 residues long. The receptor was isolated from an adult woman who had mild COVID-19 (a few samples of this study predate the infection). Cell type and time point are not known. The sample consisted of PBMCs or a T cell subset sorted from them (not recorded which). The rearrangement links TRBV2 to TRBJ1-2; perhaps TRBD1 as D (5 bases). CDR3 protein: CASSYPGPDLPNYGYTF. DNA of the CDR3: TGTGCCAGCAGTTATCCGGGACCCGACCTTCCTAACTATGGCTACACCTTC.